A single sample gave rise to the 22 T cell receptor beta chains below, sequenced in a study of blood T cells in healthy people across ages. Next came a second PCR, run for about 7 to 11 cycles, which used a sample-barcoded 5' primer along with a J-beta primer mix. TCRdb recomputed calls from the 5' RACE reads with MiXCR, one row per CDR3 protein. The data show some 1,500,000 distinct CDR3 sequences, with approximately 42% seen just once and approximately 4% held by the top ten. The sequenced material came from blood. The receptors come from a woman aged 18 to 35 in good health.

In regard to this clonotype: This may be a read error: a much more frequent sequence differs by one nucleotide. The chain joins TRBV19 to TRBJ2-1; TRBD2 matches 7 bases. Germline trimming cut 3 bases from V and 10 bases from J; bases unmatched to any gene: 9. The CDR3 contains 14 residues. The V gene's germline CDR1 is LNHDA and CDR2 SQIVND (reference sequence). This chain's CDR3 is CASSMTGGIYEQFF. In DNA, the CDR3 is TGTGCCAGTAGTATGACGGGAGGAATCTACGAGCAGTTCTTC.

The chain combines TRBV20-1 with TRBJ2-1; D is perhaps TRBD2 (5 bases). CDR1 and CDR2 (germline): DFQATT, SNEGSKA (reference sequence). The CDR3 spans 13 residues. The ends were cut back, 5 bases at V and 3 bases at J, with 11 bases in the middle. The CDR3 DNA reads TGCAGTGCTGCTACTAGGGACTACAATGAGCAGTTCTTC. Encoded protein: CSAATRDYNEQFF.

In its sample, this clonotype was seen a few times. In DNA, the CDR3 is TGTGCCAGCAGTCGCCTCGGACTAGCGGGAGGAAACTCCTACGAGCAGTACTTC. Protein sequence: CASSRLGLAGGNSYEQYF. The gene calls are TRBV6-2 or TRBV6-3 and TRBJ2-7; TRBD2 matches 14 bases. V lost 5 bases, J lost 0 bases, and 9 bases stayed unmatched. Germline CDR1 is MNHEY and CDR2 is SVGEGT. The length of the CDR3 is 18 residues.

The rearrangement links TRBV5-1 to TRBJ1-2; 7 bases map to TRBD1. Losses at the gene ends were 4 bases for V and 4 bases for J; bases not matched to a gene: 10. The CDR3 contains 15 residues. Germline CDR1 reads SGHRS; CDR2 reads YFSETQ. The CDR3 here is CASSPWMTGIYGYTF. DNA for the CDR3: TGCGCCAGCAGCCCCTGGATGACAGGGATCTATGGCTACACCTTC.

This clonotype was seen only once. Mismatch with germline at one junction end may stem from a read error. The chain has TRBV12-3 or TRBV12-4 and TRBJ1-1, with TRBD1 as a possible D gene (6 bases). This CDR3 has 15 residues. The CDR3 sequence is CTSSPSRTANTEAFF. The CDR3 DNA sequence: TGTACCAGCAGTCCTAGCCGGACAGCCAACACTGAAGCTTTCTTT.

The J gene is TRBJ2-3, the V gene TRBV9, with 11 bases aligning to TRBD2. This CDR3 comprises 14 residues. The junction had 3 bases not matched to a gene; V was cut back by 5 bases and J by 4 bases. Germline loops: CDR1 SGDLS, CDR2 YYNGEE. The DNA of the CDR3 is TGTGCCAGCAGTAGCGGGGGGGTTGCAGATACGCAGTATTTT. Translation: CASSSGGVADTQYF.

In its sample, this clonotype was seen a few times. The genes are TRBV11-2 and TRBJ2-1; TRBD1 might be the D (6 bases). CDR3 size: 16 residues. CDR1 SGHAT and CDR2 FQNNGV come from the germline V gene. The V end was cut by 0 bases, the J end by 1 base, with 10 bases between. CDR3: CASSLDFGQSYNEQFF. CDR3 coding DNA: TGTGCCAGCAGCTTAGATTTCGGACAGTCCTACAATGAGCAGTTCTTC.

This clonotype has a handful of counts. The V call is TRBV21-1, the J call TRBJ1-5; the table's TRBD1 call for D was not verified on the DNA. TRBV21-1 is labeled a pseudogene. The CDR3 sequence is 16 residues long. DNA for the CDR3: TGTGCCAGCAGCACCCCCTTCAGGGGAGGCAATCAGCCCCAGCATTTT. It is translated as CASSTPFRGGNQPQHF.

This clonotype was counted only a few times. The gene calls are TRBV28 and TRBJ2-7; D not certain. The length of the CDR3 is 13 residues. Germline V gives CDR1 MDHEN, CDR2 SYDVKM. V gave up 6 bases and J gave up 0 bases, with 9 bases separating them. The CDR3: CASRHGPSYEQYF. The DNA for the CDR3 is TGTGCCAGCAGGCACGGACCCTCCTACGAGCAGTACTTC.

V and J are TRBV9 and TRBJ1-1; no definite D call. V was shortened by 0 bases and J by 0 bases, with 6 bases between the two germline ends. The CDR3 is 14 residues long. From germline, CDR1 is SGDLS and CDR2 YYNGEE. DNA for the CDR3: TGTGCCAGCAGCGTAGTAGGCCTGAACACTGAAGCTTTCTTT. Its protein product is CASSVVGLNTEAFF.

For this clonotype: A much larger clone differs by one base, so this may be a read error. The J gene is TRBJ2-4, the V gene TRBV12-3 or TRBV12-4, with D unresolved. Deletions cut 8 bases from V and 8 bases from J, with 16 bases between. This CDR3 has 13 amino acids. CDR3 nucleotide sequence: TGTGCCAGCGGCCTCGGCAACAACCACATTCAGTACTTC. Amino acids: CASGLGNNHIQYF.

The CDR3 is CASSPGHPNTEAFF. Written as DNA, the CDR3 is TGTGCCAGCAGCCCGGGACACCCGAACACTGAAGCTTTCTTT. The chain carries TRBV7-6 and TRBJ1-1, with D perhaps matching TRBD1 (6 bases). The CDR3 covers 14 residues. The germline gives CDR1 SGHVS, CDR2 FNYEAQ. Deletions cut 5 bases from V and 1 base from J, with 11 bases between.

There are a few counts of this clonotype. CDR3: CASSYIAGAYNEQFF. In nucleotides, the CDR3 is TGTGCCAGCAGTTATATAGCGGGGGCCTACAATGAGCAGTTCTTC. J is TRBJ2-1 and V is TRBV6-5; 9 bases agree with TRBD2. This CDR3 contains 15 residues. Looked up from germline, CDR1 is MNHEY and CDR2 is SVGAGI. Trimming at V came to 3 bases and at J to 2 bases, leaving 2 bases not matched to a gene.

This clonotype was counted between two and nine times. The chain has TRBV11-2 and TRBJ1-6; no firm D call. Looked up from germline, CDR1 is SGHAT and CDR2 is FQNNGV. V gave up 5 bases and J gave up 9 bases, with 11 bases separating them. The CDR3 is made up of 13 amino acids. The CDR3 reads CASSLEHGSPLHF. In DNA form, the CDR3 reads TGTGCCAGCAGCCTCGAGCACGGTTCACCCCTCCACTTT.

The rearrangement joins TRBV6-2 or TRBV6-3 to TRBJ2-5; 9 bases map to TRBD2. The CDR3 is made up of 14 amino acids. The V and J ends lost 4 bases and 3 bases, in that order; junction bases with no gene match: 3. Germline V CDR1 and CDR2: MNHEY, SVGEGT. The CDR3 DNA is TGTGCCAGCAGTTTCCCTAGCGGGAAAGAGACCCAGTACTTC. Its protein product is CASSFPSGKETQYF.

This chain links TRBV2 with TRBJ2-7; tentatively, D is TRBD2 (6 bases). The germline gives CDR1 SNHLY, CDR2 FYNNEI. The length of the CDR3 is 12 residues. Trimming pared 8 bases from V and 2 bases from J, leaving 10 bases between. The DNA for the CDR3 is TGTGCCAGCGGGGGGTCGACCTACGAGCAGTACTTC. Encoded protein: CASGGSTYEQYF.

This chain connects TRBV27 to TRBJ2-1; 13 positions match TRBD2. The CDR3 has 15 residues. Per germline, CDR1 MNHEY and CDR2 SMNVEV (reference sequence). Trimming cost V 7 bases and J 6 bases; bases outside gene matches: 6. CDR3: CASTQGTSGVNEQFF. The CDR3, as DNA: TGTGCCAGCACTCAGGGGACTAGCGGGGTCAATGAGCAGTTCTTC.

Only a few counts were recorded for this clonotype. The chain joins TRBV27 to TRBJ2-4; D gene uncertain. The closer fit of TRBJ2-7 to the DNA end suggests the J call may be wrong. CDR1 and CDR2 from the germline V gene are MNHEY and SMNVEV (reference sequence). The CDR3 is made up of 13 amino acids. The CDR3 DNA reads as TGTGCCAGCAGTTTACTGGGTTACTACGAGCAGTACTTC. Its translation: CASSLLGYYEQYF.

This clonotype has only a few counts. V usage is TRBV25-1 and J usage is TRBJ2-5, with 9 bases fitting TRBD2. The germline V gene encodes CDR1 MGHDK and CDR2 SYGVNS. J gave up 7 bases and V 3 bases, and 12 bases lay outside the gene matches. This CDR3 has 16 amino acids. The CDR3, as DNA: TGTGCCAGCAGTGACTCTACTAGCGGGTCAGCGGGGACCCAGTACTTC. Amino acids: CASSDSTSGSAGTQYF.

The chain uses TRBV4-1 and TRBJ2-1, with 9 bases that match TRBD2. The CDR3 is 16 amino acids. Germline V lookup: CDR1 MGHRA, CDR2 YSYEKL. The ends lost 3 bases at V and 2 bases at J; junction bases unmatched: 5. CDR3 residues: CASSQLAGAPYNEQFF. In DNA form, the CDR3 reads TGCGCCAGCAGCCAGTTAGCGGGGGCTCCCTACAATGAGCAGTTCTTC.

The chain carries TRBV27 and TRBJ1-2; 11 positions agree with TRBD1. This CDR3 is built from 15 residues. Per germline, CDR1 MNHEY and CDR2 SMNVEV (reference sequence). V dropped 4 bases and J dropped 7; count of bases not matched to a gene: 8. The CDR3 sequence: CASSSGTGGLGGYTF. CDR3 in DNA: TGTGCCAGCAGTTCTGGGACAGGGGGATTAGGTGGCTACACCTTC.

The CDR3 sequence is CASSSGPYYYEQYF. CDR3 bases: TGTGCCAGCAGTTCGGGACCTTACTACTACGAGCAGTACTTC. This chain joins TRBV28 and TRBJ2-7, with D perhaps given as TRBD1 or TRBD2 (5 bases each). Per germline, CDR1 MDHEN and CDR2 SYDVKM. CDR3 size: 14 residues. V gave up 4 bases and J gave up 3 bases, with 13 bases separating them.